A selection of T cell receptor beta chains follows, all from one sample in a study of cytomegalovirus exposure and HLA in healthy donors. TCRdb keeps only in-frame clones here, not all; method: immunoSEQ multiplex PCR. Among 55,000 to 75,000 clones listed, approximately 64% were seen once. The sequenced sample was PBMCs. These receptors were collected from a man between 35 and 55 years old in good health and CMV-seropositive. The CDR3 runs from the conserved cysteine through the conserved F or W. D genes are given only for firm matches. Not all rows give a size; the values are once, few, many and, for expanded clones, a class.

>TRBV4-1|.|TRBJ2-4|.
TGCGCCAGCAGCCTTATCCTAGGAACCGGCATTCAGTACTTC
CASSLILGTGIQYF
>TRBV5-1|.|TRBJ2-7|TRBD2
TGCGCCAGCAGCTTGGGTGGGACTAGCTTTGACGAGCAGTACTTC
CASSLGGTSFDEQYF
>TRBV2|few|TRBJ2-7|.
TGTGCCAGCAGGACACCTGGGTTCTACGAGCAGTACTTC
CASRTPGFYEQYF
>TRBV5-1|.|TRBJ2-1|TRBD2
TGCGCCAGCAGTAGCGGGGGGGCCGGATATGAGCAGTTCTTC
CASSSGGAGYEQFF
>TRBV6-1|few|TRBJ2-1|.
TGTGCCAGCAGTGAGTTCGCCGGACAGTCTAGGGATGAGCAGTTCTTC
CASSEFAGQSRDEQFF
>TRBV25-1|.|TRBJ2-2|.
TGTGCCAGCAGTGTTTCTGGGGAGCTGTTTTTT
CASSVSGELFF
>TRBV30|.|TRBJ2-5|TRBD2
TGTGCCTGGAGTGTATGGGGGGGGGAGACCCAGTACTTC
CAWSVWGGETQYF
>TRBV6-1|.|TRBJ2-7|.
TGTGCCAGCAGCTCCCCTTGGAGTTCTTACGAGCAGTACTTC
CASSSPWSSYEQYF
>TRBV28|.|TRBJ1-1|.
TGTGCCAGCAGTCCTCCCCCAGGGTTTGGGAACACTGAAGCTTTCTTT
CASSPPPGFGNTEAFF
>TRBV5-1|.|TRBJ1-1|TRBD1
TGCGCCAGCAGCTTGACGGTAACAGGGGGGACTGAAGCTTTCTTT
CASSLTVTGGTEAFF
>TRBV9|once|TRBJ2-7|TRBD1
TGTGCCAGCAGCGCCAGGACAGGTACCTACGAGCAGTACTTC
CASSARTGTYEQYF
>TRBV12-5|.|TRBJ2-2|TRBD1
TGTGCTAGTGGTTTGGGACAGGGGTACACCGGGGAGCTGTTTTTT
CASGLGQGYTGELFF
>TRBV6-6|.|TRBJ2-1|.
TGTGCCAGCACCCTAAGGGGGGGAAGCTCCTACAATGAGCAGTTCTTC
CASTLRGGSSYNEQFF
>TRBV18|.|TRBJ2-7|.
TGTGCCAGCTCACCTGGACTTGCCGAGGACGAGCAGTACTTC
CASSPGLAEDEQYF
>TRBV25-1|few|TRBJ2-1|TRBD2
TGTGCCAGCAGTGTGGCTAGCGGGCATAATGAGCAGTTCTTC
CASSVASGHNEQFF
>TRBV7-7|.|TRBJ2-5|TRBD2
TGTGCTAGCAGCCCTGGACTAGCGGGAGACAAGACCCAGTACTTC
CASSPGLAGDKTQYF
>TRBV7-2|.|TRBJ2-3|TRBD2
TGTGCCAGCAGAACTGAGGGGAGGGCCGAAGATACGCAGTATTTT
CASRTEGRAEDTQYF
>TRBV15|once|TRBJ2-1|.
TGTGCCACCAGTCAGAATCTAGCTTCGCACAATGAGCAGTTCTTC
CATSQNLASHNEQFF
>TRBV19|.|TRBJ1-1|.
TGTGCCAGTATCGCGGACAGCGGGAACACTGAAGCTTTCTTT
CASIADSGNTEAFF
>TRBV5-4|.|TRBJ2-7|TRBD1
TGTGCCAGCAGCTTGGATGGGACAGGAGGATACGAGCAGTACTTC
CASSLDGTGGYEQYF
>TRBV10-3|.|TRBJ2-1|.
TGTGCCATCATGGGCGGGGACTACAATGAGCAGTTCTTC
CAIMGGDYNEQFF
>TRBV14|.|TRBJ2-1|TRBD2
TGTGCCAGCAGCCTCCATAGCGGGACTCTGGCTGGTGAGCAGTTCTTC
CASSLHSGTLAGEQFF
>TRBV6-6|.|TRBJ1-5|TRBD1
TGTGCCAGCAGCCGATTGGGACAGGGAAGCAATCAGCCCCAGCATTTT
CASSRLGQGSNQPQHF
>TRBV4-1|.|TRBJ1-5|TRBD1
TGCGCCAGCAGAGGGACAGAAAAACAGCCCCAGCATTTT
CASRGTEKQPQHF
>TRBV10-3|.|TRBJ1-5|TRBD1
TGTGCCATCAGTCTAGGACAGGACAATCAGCCCCAGCATTTT
CAISLGQDNQPQHF
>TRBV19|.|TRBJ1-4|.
TGTGCCAGTAGTATAGGAATCGCCGGGGGTTCCCAGGATGAAAAACTGTTTTTT
CASSIGIAGGSQDEKLFF
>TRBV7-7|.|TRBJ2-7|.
TGTGCTAGCAGCCCTTGGGACGGGGGTAACAGCGAGCAGTACTTC
CASSPWDGGNSEQYF
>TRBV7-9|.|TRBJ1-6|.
TGTGCCAGCAGCTTAGGGTCAGTTCAGAATTCACCCCTCCACTTT
CASSLGSVQNSPLHF
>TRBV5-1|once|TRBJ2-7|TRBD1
TGCGCCAGCAGCAAGACAGGACAGGGGGAACCCTCCTACGAGCAGTACTTC
CASSKTGQGEPSYEQYF
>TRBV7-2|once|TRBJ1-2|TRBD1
TGTGCCAGCAGCTTAGAGGGGCAGGGGGCAGACGGCTACACCTTC
CASSLEGQGADGYTF
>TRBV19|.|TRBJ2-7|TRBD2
TGTGCCAGTAGTCACGAGCCTAGCGGGGAGCAGTACTTC
CASSHEPSGEQYF
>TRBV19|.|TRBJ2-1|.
TGTGCCAGTTACGGGGATTCCTACAATGAGCAGTTCTTC
CASYGDSYNEQFF
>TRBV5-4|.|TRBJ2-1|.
TGTGCCAGCAGCTTGGGATCGGGAGTAACAAATGAGCAGTTCTTC
CASSLGSGVTNEQFF
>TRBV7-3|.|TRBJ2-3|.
TGTGCCAGCAGCTCCCCCCTGGGGGGAGATACGCAGTATTTT
CASSSPLGGDTQYF
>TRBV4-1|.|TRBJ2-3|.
TGCGCCAGCAGCCAAGAGACATCTAGCACAGATACGCAGTATTTT
CASSQETSSTDTQYF